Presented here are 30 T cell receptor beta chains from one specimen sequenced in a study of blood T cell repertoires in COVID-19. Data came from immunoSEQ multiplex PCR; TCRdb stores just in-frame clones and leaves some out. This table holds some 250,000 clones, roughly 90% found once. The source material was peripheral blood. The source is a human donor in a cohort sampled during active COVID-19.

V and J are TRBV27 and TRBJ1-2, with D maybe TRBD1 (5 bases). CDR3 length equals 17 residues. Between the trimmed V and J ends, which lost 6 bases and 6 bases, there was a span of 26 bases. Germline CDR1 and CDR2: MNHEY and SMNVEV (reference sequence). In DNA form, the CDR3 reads TGTGCCAGCAGCAATGCCCTGACAGCCTCTAAATACAATGGCTACACCTTC. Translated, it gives CASSNALTASKYNGYTF.

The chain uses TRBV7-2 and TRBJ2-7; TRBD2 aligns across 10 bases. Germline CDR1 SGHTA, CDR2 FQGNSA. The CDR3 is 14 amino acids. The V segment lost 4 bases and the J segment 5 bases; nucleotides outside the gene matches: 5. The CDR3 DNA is TGTGCCAGCAGCTCGGGGACTAGCGTACACGAGCAGTACTTC. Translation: CASSSGTSVHEQYF. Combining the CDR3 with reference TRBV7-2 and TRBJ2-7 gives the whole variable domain GAGVSQSPSNKVTEKGKDVELRCDPISGHTALYWYRQSLGQGLEFLIYFQGNSAPDKSGLPSDRFSAERTGGSVSTLTIQRTQQEDSAVYLCASSSGTSVHEQYFGPGTRLTVT.

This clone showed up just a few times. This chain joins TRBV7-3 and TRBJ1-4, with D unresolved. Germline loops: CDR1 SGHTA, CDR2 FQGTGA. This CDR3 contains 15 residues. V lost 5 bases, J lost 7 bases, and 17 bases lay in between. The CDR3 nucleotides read TGTGCCAGCAGCCCGTCCGGTGGGGAGGGTGAAAAACTGTTTTTT. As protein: CASSPSGGEGEKLFF.

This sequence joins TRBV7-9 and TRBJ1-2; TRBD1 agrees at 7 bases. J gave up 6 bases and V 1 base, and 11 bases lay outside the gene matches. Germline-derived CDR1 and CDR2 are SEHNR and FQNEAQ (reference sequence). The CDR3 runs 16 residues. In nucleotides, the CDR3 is TGTGCCAGCAGCTTAGGATGGGACAGCCTAGTGGATGGCTACACCTTC. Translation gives CASSLGWDSLVDGYTF.

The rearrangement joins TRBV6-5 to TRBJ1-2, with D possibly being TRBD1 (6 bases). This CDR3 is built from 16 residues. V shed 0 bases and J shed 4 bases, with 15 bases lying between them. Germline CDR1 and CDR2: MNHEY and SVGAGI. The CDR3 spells CASSYSSQGFGYGYTF. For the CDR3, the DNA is TGTGCCAGCAGTTACTCCTCACAGGGATTCGGCTATGGCTACACCTTC.

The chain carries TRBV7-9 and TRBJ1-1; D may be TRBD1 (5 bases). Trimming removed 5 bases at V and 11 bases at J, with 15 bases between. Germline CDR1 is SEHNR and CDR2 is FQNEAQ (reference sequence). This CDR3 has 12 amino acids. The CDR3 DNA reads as TGTGCCAGCAGCCCGACAGATTTGGAGGCTTTCTTT. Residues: CASSPTDLEAFF.

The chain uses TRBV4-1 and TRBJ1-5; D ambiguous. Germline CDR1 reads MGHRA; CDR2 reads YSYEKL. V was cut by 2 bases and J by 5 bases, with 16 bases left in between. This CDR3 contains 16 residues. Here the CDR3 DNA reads TGCGCCAGCAGCCAACGTCACACCACCCGGGATCAGCCCCAGCATTTT. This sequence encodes CASSQRHTTRDQPQHF.

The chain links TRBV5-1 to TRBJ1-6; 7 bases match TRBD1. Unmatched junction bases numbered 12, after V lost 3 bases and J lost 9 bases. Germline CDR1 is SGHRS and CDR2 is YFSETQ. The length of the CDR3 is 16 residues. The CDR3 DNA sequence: TGCGCCAGCAGCTGGACCTCGCAGGGGGGCAGTTCACCCCTCCACTTT. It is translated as CASSWTSQGGSSPLHF.

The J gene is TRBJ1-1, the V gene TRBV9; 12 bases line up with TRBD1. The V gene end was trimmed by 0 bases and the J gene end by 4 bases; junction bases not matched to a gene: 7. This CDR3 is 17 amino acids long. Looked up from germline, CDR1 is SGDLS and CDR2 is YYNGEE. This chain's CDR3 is CASSVGRGQGALTEAFF. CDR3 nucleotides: TGTGCCAGCAGCGTAGGGCGGGGACAGGGGGCACTCACTGAAGCTTTCTTT.

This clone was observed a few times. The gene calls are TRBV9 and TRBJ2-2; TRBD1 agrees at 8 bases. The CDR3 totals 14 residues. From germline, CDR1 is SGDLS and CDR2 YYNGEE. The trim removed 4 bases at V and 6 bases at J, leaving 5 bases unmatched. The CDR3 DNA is TGTGCCAGCAGCCCCCGGACAGGGTCCGGGGAGCTGTTTTTT. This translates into CASSPRTGSGELFF.

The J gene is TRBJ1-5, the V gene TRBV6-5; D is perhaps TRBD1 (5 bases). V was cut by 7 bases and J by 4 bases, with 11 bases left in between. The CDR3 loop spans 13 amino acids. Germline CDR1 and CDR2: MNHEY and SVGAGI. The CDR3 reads CASTSKGNQPQHF. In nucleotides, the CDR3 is TGTGCCAGCACGTCTAAGGGGAATCAGCCCCAGCATTTT.

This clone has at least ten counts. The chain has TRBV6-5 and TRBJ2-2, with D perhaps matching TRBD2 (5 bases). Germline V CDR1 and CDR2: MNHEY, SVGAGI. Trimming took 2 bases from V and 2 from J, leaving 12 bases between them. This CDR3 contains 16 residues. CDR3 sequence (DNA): TGTGCCAGCAGTTACGCGTCAGCGGATAACACCGGGGAGCTGTTTTTT. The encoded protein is CASSYASADNTGELFF.

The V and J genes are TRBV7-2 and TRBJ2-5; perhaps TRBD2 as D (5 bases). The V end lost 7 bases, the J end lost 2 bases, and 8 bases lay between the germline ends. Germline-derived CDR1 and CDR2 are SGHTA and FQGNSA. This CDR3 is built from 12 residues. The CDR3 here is CASNPGQETQYF. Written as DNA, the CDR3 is TGTGCCAGCAACCCGGGACAAGAGACCCAGTACTTC.

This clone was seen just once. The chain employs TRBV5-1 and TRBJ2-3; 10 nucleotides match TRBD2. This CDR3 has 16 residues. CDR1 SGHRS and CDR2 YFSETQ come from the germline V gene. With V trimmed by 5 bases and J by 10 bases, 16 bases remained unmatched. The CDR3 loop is CASRKESTSGVKAQYF. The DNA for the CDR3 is TGCGCCAGCAGGAAGGAGTCAACTAGCGGGGTTAAGGCGCAGTATTTT.

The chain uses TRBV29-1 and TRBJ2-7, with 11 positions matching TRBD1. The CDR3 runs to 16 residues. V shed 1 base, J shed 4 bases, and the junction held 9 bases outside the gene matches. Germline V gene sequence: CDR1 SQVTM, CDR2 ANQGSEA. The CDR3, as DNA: TGCAGCGTTGAAGGAGGTCGGACAGGGGGCGCTTACGAGCAGTACTTC. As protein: CSVEGGRTGGAYEQYF.

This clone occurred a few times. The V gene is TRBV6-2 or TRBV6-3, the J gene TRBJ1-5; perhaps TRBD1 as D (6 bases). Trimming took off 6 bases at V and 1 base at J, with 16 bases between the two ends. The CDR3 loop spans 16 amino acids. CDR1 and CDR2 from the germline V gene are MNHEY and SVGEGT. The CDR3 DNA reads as TGTGCCAGCAGCCCTCGACAGGTGCGCAGCAATCAGCCCCAGCATTTT. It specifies CASSPRQVRSNQPQHF.

In DNA, the CDR3 is TGTGCCAGCAGCAGGGACAGGGGGAGCGACACTGAAGCTTTCTTT. It yields the protein CASSRDRGSDTEAFF. V gene TRBV7-9 combines with J gene TRBJ1-1, with 11 positions matching TRBD1. Unmatched junction bases numbered 5, after V lost 5 bases and J lost 3 bases. Per the germline V gene, CDR1 is SEHNR and CDR2 is FQNEAQ (reference sequence). CDR3 length: 15 amino acids.

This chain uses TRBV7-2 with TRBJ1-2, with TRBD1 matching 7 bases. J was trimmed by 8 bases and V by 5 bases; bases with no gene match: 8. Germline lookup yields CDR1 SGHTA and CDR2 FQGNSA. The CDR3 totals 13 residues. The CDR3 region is CASSQQRGLGYTF. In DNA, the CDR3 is TGTGCCAGCAGCCAGCAAAGGGGGCTGGGCTACACCTTC.

CDR3 loop: CASSVASQGAVYEQYF. The DNA of the CDR3 is TGTGCCAGCAGCGTAGCTAGCCAGGGGGCAGTTTACGAGCAGTACTTC. J is TRBJ2-7 and V is TRBV9; 8 bases match TRBD1. Trimming took 0 bases from V and 4 from J; bases not matched to a gene: 9. CDR3 length: 16 residues. Germline loops: CDR1 SGDLS, CDR2 YYNGEE.

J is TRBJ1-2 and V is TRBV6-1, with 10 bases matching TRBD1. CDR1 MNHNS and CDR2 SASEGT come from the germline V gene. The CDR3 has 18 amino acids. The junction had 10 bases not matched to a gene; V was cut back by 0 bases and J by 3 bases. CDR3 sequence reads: CASSEAWTGGRGDYGYTF. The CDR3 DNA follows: TGTGCCAGCAGTGAAGCTTGGACAGGGGGAAGGGGCGACTATGGCTACACCTTC.

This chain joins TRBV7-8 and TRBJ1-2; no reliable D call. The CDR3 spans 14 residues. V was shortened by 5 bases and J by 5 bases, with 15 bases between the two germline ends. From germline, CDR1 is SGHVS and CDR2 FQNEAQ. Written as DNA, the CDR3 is TGTGCCAGCAGCAGTAACTCGAGGGTTTATGGCTACACCTTC. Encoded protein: CASSSNSRVYGYTF.

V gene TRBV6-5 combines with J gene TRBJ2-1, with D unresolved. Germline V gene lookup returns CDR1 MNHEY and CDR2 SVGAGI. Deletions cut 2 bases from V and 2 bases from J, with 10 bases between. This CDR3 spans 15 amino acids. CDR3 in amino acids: CASSYRGFTYNEQFF. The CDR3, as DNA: TGTGCCAGCAGTTACCGAGGCTTTACCTACAATGAGCAGTTCTTC.

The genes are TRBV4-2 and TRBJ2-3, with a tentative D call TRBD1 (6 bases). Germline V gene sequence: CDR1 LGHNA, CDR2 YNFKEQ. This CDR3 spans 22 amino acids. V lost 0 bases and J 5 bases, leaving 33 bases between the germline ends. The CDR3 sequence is CASSQDLPTGTSYVGKRDTQYF. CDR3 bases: TGTGCCAGCAGCCAAGATTTACCCACAGGGACAAGTTATGTAGGAAAGAGAGATACGCAGTATTTT.

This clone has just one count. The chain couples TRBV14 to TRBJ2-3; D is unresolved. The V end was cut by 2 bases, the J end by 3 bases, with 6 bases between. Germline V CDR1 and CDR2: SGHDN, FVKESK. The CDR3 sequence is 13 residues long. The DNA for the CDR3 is TGTGCCAGCAGCCAATATCCGACAGATACGCAGTATTTT. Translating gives CASSQYPTDTQYF.

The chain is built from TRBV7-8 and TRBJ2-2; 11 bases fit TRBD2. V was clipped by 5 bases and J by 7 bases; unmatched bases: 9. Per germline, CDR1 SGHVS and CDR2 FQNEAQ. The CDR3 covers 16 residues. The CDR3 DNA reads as TGTGCCAGCAGCCGAATAGCGGGGGGGCCTAGCGGGGAGCTGTTTTTT. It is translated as CASSRIAGGPSGELFF.

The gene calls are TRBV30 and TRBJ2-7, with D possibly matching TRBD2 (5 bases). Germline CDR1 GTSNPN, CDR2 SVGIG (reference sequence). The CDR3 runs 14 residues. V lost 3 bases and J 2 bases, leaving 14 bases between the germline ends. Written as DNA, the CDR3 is TGTGCCTGGAGGAGAGGGTACCGTACCTACGAGCAGTACTTC. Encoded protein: CAWRRGYRTYEQYF.

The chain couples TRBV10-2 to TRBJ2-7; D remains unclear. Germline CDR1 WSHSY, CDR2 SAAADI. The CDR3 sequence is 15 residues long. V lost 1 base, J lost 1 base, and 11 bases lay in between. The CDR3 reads CASSEWAALSYEQYF. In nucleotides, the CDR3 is TGCGCCAGCAGTGAGTGGGCAGCCTTATCCTACGAGCAGTACTTC.

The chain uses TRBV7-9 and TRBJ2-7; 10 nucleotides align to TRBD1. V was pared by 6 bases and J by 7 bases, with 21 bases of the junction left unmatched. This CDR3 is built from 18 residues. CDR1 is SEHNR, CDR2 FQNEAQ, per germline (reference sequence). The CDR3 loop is CASSGDRGQISALREQYF. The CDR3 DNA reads TGTGCCAGCAGTGGAGACAGGGGGCAGATATCTGCCTTGCGGGAGCAGTACTTC.

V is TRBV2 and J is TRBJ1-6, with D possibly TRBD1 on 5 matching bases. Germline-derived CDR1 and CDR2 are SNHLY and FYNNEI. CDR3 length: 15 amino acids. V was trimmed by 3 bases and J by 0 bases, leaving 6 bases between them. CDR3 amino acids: CASSEGGSYNSPLHF. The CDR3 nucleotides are TGTGCCAGCAGTGAGGGGGGCTCCTATAATTCACCCCTCCACTTT. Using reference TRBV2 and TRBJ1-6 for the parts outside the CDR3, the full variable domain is EPEVTQTPSHQVTQMGQEVILRCVPISNHLYFYWYRQILGQKVEFLVSFYNNEISEKSEIFDDQFSVERPDGSNFTLKIRSTKLEDSAMYFCASSEGGSYNSPLHFGNGTRLTVT.

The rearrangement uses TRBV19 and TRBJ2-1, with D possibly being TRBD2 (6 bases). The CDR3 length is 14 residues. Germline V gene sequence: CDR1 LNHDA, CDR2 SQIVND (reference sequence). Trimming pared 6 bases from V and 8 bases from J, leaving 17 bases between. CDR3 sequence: CASRSGPRRDEQFF. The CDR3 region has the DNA TGTGCCAGTAGATCGGGCCCCCGGAGGGATGAGCAGTTCTTC.